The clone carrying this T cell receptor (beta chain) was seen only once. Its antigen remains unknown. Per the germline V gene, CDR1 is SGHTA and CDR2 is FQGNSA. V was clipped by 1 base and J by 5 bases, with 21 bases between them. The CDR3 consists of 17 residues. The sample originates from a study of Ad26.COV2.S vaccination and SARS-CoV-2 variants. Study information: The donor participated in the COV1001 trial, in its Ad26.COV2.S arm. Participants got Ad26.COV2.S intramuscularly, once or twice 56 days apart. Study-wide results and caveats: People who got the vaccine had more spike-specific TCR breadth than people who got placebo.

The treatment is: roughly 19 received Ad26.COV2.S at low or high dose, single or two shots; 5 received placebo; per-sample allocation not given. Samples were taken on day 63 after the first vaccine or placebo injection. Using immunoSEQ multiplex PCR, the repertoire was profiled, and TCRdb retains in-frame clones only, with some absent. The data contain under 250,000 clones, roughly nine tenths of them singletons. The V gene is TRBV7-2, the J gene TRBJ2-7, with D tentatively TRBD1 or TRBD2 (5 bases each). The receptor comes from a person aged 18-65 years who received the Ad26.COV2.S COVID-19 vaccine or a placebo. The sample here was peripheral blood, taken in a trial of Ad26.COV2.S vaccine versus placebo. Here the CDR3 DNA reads TGTGCCAGCAGCTTAGGACGAGGGGCGTCCTTGGCCCACGAGCAGTACTTC. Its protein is CASSLGRGASLAHEQYF. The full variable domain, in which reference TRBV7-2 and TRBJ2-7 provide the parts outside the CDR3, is GAGVSQSPSNKVTEKGKDVELRCDPISGHTALYWYRQSLGQGLEFLIYFQGNSAPDKSGLPSDRFSAERTGGSVSTLTIQRTQQEDSAVYLCASSLGRGASLAHEQYFGPGTRLTVT.